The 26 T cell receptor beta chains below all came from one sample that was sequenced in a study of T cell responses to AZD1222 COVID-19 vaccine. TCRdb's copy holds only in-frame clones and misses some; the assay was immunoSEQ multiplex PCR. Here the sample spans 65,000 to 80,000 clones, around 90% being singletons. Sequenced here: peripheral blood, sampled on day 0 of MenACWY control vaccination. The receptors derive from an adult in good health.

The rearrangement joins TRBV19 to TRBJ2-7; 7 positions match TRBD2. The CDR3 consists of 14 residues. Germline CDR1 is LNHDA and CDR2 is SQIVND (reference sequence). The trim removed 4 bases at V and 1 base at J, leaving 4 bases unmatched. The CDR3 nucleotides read TGTGCCAGTAGTACGCGGGAGCTTTCCTACGAGCAGTACTTC. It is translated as CASSTRELSYEQYF. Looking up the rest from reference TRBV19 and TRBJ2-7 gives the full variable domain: DGGITQSPKYLFRKEGQNVTLSCEQNLNHDAMYWYRQDPGQGLRLIYYSQIVNDFQKGDIAEGYSVSREKKESFPLTVTSAQKNPTAFYLCASSTRELSYEQYFGPGTRLTVT.

The CDR3 spells CASSNRDRGYNEQFF. The CDR3 DNA follows: TGTGCCAGCAGCAACCGGGACAGGGGGTACAATGAGCAGTTCTTC. The chain carries TRBV21-1 and TRBJ2-1; the table names TRBD1, a call not compared with the DNA. TRBV21-1 represents a pseudogene. There are 15 residues in the CDR3.

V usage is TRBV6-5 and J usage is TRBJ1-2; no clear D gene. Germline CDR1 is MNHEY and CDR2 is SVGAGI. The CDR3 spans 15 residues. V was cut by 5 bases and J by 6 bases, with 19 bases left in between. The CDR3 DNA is TGTGCCAGCAGTCGTATAGGAGTGGGCGGGAATGGCTACACCTTC. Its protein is CASSRIGVGGNGYTF.

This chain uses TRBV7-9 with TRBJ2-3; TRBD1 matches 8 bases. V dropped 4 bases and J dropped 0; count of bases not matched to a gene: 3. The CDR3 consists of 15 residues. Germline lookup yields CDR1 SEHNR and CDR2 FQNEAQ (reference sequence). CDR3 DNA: TGTGCCAGCAGCTCTTGGACAGGGAGCACAGATACGCAGTATTTT. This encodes CASSSWTGSTDTQYF.

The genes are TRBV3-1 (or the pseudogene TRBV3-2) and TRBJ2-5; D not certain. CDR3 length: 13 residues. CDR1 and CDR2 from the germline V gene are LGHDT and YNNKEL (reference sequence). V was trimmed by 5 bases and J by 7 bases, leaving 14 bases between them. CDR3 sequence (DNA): TGTGCCAGCAGCACGAATCAAGAAGGGACCCAGTACTTC. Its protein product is CASSTNQEGTQYF.

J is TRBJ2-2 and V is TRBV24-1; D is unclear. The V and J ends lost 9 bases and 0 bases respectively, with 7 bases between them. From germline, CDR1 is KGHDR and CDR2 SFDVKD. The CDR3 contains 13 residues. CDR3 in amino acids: CATGGSNTGELFF. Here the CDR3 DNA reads TGTGCCACCGGCGGATCGAACACCGGGGAGCTGTTTTTT.

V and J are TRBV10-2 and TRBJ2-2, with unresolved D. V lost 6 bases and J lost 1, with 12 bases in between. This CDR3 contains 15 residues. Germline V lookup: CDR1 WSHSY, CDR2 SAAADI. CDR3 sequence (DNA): TGCGCCAGCAGCCTACTGGGCGTGAACACCGGGGAGCTGTTTTTT. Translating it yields CASSLLGVNTGELFF.

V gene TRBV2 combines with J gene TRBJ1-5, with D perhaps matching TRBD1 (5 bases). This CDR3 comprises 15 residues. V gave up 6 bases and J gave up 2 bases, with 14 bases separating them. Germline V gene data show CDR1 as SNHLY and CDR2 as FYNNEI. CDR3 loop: CASSWDWMGNQPQHF. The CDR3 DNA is TGTGCCAGCAGCTGGGACTGGATGGGCAATCAGCCCCAGCATTTT.

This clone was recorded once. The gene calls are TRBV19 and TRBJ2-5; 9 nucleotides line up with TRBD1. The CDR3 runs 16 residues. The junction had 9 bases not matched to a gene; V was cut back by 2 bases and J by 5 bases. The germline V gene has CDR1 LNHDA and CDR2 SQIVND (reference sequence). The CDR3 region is CASSITVGQGRETQYF. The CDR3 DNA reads TGTGCCAGTAGTATAACTGTGGGACAGGGAAGGGAGACCCAGTACTTC.

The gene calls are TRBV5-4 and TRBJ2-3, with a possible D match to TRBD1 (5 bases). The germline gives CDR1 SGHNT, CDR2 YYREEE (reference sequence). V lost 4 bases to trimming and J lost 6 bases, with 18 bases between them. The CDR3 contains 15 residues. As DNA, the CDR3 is TGTGCCAGCAGCGCAACCGACAGACTTATGGATACGCAGTATTTT. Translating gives CASSATDRLMDTQYF.

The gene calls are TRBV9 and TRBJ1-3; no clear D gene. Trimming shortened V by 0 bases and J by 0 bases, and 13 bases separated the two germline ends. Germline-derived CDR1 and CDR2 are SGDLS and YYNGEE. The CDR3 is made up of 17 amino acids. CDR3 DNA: TGTGCCAGCAGCGTAGAATGGGCAGGCCACTCTGGAAACACCATATATTTT. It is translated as CASSVEWAGHSGNTIYF.

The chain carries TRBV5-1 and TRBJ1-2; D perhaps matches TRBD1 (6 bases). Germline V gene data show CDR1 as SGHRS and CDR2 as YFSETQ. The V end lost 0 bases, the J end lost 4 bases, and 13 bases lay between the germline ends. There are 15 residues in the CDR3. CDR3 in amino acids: CASSLDGQSSYGYTF. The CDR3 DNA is TGCGCCAGCAGCTTGGATGGACAGTCCTCCTATGGCTACACCTTC. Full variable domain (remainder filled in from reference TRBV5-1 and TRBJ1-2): KAGVTQTPRYLIKTRGQQVTLSCSPISGHRSVSWYQQTPGQGLQFLFEYFSETQRNKGNFPGRFSGRQFSNSRSEMNVSTLELGDSALYLCASSLDGQSSYGYTFGSGTRLTVV.

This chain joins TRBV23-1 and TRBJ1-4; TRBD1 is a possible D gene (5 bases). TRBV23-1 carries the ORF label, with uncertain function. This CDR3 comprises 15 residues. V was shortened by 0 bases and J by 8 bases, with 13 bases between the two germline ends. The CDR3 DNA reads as TGCGCCAGCAGTCAATCTCGCCCCGCAGGGGAAAAACTGTTTTTT. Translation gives CASSQSRPAGEKLFF.

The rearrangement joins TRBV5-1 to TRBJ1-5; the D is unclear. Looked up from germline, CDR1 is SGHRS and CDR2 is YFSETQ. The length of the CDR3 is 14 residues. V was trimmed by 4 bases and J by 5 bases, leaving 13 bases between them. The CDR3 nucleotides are TGCGCCAGCAGCCTGGTTCCGACGGATCAGCCCCAGCATTTT. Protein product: CASSLVPTDQPQHF.

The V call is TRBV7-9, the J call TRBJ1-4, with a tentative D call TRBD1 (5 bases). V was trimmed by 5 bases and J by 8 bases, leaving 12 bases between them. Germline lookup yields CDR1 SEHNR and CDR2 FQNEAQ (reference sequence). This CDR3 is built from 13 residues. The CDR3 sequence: CASSQAAGEKLFF. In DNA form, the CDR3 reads TGTGCCAGCAGCCAGGCGGCAGGGGAAAAACTGTTTTTT. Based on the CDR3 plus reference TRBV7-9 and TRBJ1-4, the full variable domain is DTGVSQNPRHKITKRGQNVTFRCDPISEHNRLYWYRQTLGQGPEFLTYFQNEAQLEKSRLLSDRFSAERPKGSFSTLEIQRTEQGDSAMYLCASSQAAGEKLFFGSGTQLSVL.

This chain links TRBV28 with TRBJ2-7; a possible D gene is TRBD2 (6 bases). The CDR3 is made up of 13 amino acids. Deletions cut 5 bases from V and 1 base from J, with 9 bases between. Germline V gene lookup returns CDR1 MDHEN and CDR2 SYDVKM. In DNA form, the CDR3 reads TGTGCCAGCAGTGGAGGGTCGTCCTACGAGCAGTACTTC. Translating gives CASSGGSSYEQYF.

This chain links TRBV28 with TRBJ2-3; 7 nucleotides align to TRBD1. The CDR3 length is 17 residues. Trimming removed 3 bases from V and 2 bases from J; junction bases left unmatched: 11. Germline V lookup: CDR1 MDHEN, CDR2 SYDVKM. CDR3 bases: TGTGCCAGCAGTTTCGGGACAGAGATTAAGAACACAGATACGCAGTATTTT. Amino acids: CASSFGTEIKNTDTQYF.

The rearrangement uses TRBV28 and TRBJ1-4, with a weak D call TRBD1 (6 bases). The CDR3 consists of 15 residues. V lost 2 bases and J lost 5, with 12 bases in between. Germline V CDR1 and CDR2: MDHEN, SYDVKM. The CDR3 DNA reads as TGTGCCAGCAGTTTAGTGGGGGGCTCAAATGAAAAACTGTTTTTT. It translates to CASSLVGGSNEKLFF.

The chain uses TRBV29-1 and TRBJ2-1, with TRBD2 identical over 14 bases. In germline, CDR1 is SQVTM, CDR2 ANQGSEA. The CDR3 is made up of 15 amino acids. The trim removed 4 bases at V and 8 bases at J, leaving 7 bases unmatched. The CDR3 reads CSVVPGTSGSDEQFF. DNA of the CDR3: TGCAGCGTTGTTCCGGGGACTAGCGGGAGCGATGAGCAGTTCTTC.

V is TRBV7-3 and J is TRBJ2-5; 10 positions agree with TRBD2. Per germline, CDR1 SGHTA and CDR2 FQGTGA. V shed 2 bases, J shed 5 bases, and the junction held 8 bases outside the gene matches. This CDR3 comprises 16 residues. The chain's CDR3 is CASSLGAGGPVETQYF. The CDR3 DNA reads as TGTGCCAGCAGCTTAGGAGCGGGGGGGCCTGTTGAGACCCAGTACTTC.

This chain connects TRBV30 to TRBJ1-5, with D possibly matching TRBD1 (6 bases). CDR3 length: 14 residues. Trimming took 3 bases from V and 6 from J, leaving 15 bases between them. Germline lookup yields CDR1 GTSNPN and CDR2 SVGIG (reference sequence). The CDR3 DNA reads TGTGCCTGGAGGCCAACAGGGTTCGGTCAGCCCCAGCATTTT. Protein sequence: CAWRPTGFGQPQHF.

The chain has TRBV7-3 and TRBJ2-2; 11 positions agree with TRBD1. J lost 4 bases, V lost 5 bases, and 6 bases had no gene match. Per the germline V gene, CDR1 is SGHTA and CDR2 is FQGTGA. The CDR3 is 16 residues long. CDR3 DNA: TGTGCCAGCAGCGCAGGACAGGGGGCCAGCACCGGGGAGCTGTTTTTT. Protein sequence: CASSAGQGASTGELFF.

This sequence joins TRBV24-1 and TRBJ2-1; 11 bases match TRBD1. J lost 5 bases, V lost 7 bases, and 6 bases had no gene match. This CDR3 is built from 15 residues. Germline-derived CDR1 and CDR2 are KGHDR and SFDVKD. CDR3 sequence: CATSYRDRGNNEQFF. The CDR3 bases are TGTGCCACCAGCTACCGGGACAGGGGGAACAATGAGCAGTTCTTC.

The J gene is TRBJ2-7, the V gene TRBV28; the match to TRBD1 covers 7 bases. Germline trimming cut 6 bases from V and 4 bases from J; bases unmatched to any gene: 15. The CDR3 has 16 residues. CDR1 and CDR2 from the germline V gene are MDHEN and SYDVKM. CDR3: CASRTPLGQTRYEQYF. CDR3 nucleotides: TGTGCCAGCAGAACACCCTTGGGACAGACAAGGTACGAGCAGTACTTC.

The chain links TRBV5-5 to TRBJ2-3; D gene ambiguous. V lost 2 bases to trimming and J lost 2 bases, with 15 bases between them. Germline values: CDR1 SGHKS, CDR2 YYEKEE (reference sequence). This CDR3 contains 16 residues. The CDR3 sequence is CASSFSPAIITDTQYF. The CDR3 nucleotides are TGTGCCAGCAGCTTTAGTCCGGCGATAATCACAGATACGCAGTATTTT.

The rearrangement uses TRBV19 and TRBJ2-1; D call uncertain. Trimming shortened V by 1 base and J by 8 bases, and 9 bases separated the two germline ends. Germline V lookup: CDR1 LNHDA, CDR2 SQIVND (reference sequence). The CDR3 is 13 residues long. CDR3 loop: CASSIGSGDEQFF. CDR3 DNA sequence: TGTGCCAGTAGTATAGGTAGTGGAGATGAGCAGTTCTTC.